This T cell receptor beta chain was recorded in a study of blood T cells in healthy people across ages. Primers used in a second PCR of about 7 to 11 cycles were a sample-barcoded 5' primer and a J-beta primer mix. TCRdb fed the 5' RACE reads into MiXCR, producing one record per CDR3 protein. In the table there are some 320,000 distinct CDR3 sequences, around 30% of which are singletons. Those donating, healthy Caucasian individuals from Russia, were aged roughly 6 to 90. CDR3 length: 13 amino acids. In germline, CDR1 is MDHEN, CDR2 SYDVKM. Deletions cut 11 bases from V and 7 bases from J, with 18 bases between.

This chain links TRBV28 with TRBJ2-4; D ambiguous. The TCR was taken from a woman in her seventies in good health. Sequences were obtained from blood. The CDR3 DNA is TGTGCCTCCGGTGCATCGGCGCGCAACATTCAGTACTTC. Protein product: CASGASARNIQYF.